This TCR beta chain was found in a study of T cells after yellow fever vaccination. Turning to the study itself: The authors prepared low-cell-number fractions using SMART-Seq v4 Ultra Low Input.

One entry per CDR3 protein results from TCRdb running MiXCR on the 5' RACE reads. Here the sample spans about 74,000 distinct CDR3 sequences, more than 5.5% being singletons. This clonotype was picked up a small number of times. The antigen remains undetermined. V lost 5 bases, J lost 2 bases, and 9 bases lay in between. CDR1 and CDR2 (germline): MNHEY, SMNVEV (reference sequence). The CDR3 length is 13 residues. Notes on the study in general: The study re-detected most primary-vaccination clones after the booster (96% CD4, 80% to 90% CD8). Overlap between CD4 and CD8 compartments was detected for a small share of clonotypes. Weaker, the secondary response had a peak occurring faster, on day 5 versus 15.

Here the sequenced sample was CD8+ T cells sorted from PBMCs, taken about 5 days after the first yellow fever vaccination. The chain is built from TRBV27 and TRBJ1-2; D may be TRBD1 (5 bases). The TCR comes from a man aged 18 to 29 who received the YFV17D yellow fever vaccine. CDR3: CASSHRQNYGYTF. The CDR3 bases are TGTGCCAGCAGTCATAGACAGAACTATGGCTACACCTTC.